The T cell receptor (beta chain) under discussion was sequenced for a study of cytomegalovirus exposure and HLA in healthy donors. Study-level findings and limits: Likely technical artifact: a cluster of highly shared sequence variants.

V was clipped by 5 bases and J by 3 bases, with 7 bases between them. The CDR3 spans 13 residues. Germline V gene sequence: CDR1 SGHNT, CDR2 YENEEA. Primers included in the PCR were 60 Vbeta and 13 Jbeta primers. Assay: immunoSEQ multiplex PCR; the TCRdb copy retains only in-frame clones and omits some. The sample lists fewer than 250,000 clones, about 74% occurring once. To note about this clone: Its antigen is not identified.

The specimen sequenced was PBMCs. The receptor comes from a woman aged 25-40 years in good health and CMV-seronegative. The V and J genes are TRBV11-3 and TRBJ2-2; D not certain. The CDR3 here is CASSLLYTGELFF. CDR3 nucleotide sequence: TGTGCCAGCAGCCTCCTTTACACCGGGGAGCTGTTTTTT.